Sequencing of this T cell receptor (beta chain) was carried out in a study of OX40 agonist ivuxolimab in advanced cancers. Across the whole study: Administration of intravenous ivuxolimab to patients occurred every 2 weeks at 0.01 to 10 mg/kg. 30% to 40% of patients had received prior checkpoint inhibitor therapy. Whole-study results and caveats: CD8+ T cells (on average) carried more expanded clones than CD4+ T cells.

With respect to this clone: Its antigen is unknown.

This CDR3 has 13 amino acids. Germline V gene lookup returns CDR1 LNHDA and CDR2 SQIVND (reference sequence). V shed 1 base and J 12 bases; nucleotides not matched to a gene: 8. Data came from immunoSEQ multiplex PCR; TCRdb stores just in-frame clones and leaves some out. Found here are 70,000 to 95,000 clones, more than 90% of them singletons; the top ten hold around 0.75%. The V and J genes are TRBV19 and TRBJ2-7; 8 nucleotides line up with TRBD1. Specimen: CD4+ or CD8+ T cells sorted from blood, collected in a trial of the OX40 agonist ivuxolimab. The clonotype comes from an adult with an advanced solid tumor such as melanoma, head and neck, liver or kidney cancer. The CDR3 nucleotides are TGTGCCAGTAGTATAGCCCAGGGGGCGCGCCGGTACTTC. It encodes CASSIAQGARRYF.